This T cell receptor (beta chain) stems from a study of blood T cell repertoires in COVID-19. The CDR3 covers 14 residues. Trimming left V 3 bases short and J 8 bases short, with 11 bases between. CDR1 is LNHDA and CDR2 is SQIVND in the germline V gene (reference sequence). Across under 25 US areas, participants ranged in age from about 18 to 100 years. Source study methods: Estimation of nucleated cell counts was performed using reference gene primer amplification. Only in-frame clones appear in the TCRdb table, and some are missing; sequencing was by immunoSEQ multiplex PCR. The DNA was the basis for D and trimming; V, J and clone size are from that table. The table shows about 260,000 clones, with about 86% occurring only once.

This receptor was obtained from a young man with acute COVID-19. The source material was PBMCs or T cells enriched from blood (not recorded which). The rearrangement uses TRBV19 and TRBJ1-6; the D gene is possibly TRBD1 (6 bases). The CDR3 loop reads CASSITGRDSPLHF. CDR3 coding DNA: TGTGCCAGTAGTATTACAGGGAGGGATTCACCCCTCCACTTT.